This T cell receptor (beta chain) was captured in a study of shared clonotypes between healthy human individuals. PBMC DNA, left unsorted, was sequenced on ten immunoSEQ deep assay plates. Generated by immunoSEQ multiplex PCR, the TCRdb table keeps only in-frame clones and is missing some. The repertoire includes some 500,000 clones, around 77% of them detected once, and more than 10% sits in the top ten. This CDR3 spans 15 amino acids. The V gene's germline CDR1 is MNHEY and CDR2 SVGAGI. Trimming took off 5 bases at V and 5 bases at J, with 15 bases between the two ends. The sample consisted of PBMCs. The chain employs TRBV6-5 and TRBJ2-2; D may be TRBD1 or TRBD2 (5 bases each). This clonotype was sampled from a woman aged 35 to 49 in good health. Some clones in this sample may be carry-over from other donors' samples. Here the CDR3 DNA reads TGTGCCAGCAGTCCCGGGACCGTTCGGACCGGGGAGCTGTTTTTT. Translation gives CASSPGTVRTGELFF.